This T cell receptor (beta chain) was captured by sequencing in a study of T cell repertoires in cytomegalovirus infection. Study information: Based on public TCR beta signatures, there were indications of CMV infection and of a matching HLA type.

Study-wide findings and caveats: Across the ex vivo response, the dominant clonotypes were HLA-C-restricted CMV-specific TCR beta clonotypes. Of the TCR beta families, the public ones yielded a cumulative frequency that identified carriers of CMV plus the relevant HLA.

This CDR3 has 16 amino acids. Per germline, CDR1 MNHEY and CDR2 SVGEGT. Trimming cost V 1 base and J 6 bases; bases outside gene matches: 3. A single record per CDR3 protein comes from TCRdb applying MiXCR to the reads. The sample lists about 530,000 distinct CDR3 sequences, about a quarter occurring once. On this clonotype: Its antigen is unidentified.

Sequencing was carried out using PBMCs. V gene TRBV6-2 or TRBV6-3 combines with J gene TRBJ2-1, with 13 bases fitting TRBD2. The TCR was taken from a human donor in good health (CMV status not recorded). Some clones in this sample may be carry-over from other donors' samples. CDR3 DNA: TGTGCCAGCAGTTACTGGGGGACTAGCGGGATCAATGAGCAGTTCTTC. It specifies CASSYWGTSGINEQFF.